This T cell receptor (beta chain) was profiled in a study of T-cell reconstitution after alpha-beta-depleted transplantation in children. This clonotype was counted at least ten times. Its target is not known. Unique molecular identifiers featured in how the TCRbeta library was prepared. TCRdb reprocessed the PCR reads via MiXCR and lists one record per CDR3 protein. The repertoire holds over 45,000 distinct CDR3 sequences, with about 9.3% as singletons. Findings of the study overall: In some patients, recipient T cells and intrathymic progenitors surviving conditioning explained high day-60 diversity. T-cell counts and diversity at one year post-transplant came mainly from newly produced T cells.

The germline CDR1 and CDR2 sequences are MNHEY and SMNVEV (reference sequence). This CDR3 spans 14 amino acids. The ends lost 8 bases at V and 5 bases at J; junction bases unmatched: 5. This specimen consisted of PBMCs, mostly from graft donor cells, obtained 60 days after TCRalphabeta/CD19-depleted stem cell transplant. The source is a male patient aged 2 to 10 who had a stem cell transplant for chronic granulomatous disease, so the T cells may come from the graft donor. V and J are TRBV27 and TRBJ1-4; 10 nucleotides line up with TRBD1. For the CDR3, the DNA is TGTGCCAGCGGAAGACAGGGGGCGAATGAAAAACTGTTTTTT. Translating it yields CASGRQGANEKLFF.